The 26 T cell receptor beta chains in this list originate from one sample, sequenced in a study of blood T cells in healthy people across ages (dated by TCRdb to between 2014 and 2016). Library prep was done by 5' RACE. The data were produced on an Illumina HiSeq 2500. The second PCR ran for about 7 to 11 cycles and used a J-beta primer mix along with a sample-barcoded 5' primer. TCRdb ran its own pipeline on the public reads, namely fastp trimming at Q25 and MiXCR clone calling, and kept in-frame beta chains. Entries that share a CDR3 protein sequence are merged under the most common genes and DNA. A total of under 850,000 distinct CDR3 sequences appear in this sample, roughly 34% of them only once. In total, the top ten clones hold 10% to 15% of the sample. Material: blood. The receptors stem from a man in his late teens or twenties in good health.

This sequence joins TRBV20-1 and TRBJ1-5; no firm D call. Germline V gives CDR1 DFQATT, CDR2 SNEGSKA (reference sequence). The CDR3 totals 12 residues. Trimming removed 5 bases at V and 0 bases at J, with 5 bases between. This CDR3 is CSAPLSNQPQHF. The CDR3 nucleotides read TGCAGTGCTCCCCTTAGCAATCAGCCCCAGCATTTT.

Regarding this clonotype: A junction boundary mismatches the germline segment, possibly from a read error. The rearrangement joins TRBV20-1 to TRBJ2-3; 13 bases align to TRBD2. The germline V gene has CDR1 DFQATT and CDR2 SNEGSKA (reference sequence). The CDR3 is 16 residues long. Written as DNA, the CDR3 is TGCAGTGTTAGAGACCGGGGACTAGCGGGGTCAGATACGCAGTATTTT. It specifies CSVRDRGLAGSDTQYF.

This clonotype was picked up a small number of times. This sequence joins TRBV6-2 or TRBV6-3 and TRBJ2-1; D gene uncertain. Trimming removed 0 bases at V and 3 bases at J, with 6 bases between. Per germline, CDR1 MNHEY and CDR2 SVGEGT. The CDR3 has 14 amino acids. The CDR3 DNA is TGTGCCAGCAGTTACTCGGCCGGCTACAATGAGCAGTTCTTC. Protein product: CASSYSAGYNEQFF.

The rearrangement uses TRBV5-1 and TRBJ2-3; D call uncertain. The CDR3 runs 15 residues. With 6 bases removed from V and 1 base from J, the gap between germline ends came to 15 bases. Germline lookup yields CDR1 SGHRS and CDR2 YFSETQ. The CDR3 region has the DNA TGCGCCAGCATACCACGTGGAGATCGCACAGATACGCAGTATTTT. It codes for CASIPRGDRTDTQYF.

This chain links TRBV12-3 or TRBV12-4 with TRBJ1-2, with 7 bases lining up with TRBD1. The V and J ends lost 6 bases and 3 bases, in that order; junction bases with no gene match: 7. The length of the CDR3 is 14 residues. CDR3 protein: CASSRDSNDYGYTF. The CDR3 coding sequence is TGTGCCAGCAGCCGGGACAGCAATGACTATGGCTACACCTTC.

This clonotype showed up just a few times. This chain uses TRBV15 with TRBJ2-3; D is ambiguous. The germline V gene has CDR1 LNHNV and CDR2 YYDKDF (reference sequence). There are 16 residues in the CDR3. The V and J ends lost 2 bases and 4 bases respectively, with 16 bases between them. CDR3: CATSRIWRSSPDTQYF. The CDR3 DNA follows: TGTGCCACCAGCAGAATATGGAGAAGTAGTCCAGATACGCAGTATTTT.

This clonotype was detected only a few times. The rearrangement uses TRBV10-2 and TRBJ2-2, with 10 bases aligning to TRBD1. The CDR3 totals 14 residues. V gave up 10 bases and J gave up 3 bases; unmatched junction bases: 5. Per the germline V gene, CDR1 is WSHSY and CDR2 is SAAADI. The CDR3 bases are TGCGCCACCTCCGGGACAGGGGACACCGGGGAGCTGTTTTTT. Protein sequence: CATSGTGDTGELFF.

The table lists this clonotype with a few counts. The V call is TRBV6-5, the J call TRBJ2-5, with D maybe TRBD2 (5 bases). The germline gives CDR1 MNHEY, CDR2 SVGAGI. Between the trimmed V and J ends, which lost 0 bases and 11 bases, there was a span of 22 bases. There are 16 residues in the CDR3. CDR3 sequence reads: CASSYSRQRTYNEQYF. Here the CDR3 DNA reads TGTGCCAGCAGTTACTCGCGCCAGCGGACTTACAATGAGCAGTACTTC.

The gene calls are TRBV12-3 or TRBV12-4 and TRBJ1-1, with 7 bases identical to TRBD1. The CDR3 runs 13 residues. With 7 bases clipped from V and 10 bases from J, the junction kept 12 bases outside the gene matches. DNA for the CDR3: TGTGCCAGCACCCCCGGGACAGCGGAGTCAGCTTTCTTT. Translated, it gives CASTPGTAESAFF.

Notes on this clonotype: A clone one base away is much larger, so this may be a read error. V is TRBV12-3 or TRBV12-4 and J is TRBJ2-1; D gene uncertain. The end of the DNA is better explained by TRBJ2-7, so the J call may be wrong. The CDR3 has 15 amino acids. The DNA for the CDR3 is TGTGCCAGCAGTCTGACTCGTAGCTCCTACAATGAGCAGTACTTC. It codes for CASSLTRSSYNEQYF.

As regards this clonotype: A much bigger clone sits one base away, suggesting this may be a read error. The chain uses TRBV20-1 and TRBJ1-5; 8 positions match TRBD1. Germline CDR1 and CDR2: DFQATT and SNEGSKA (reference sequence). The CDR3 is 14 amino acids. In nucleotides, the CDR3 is TGCAGTGCTACCAGGGGGCCTAGCAAACAGCCCCAGCATTTT. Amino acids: CSATRGPSKQPQHF.

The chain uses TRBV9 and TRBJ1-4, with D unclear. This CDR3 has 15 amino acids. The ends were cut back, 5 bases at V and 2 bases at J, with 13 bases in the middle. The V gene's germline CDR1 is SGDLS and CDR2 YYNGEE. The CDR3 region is CASSVSGGTNEKLFF. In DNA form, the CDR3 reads TGTGCCAGCAGTGTCAGCGGCGGGACTAATGAAAAACTGTTTTTT.

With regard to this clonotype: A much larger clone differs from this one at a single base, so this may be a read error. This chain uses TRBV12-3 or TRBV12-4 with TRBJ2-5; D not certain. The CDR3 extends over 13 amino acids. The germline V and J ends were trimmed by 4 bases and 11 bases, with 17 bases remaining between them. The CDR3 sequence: CASSSSDFNEQYF. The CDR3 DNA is TGTGCCAGCAGTTCCTCCGACTTCAATGAGCAGTACTTC.

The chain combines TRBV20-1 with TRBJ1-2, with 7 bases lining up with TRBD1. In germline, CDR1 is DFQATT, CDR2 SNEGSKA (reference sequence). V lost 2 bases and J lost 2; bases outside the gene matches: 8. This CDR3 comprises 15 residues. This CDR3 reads CSARPPPQGNYGYTF. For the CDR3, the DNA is TGCAGTGCTAGACCCCCCCCACAGGGGAACTATGGCTACACCTTC.

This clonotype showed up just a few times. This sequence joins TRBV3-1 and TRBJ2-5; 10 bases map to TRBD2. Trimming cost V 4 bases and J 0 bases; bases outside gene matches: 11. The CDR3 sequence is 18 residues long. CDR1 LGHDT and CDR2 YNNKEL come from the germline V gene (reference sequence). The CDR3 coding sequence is TGTGCCAGCAGCCCTGCGGGGTACCTAGCGGGGGACCAAGAGACCCAGTACTTC. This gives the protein CASSPAGYLAGDQETQYF.

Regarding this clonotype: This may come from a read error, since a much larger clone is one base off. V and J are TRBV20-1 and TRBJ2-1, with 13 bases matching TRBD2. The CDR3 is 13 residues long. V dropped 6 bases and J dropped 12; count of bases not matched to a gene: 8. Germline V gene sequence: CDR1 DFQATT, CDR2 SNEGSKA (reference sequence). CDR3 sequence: CSALTSGGPAQFF. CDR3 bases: TGCAGTGCCCTGACTAGCGGGGGGCCTGCGCAGTTCTTC.

The CDR3 reads CASSQWINQPQHF. The DNA of the CDR3 is TGCGCCAGCAGCCAGTGGATTAATCAGCCCCAGCATTTT. This chain uses TRBV4-1 with TRBJ1-5; D is unclear. V shed 3 bases and J shed 4 bases, with 7 bases lying between them. Germline CDR1 is MGHRA and CDR2 is YSYEKL. The CDR3 has 13 amino acids.

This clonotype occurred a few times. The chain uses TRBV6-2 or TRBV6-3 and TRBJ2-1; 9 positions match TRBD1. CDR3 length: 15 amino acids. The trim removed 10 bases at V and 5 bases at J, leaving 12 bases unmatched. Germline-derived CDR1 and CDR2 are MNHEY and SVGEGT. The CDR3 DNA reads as TGTGCCACTAGACCGGGACAGGGCTTCGACAATGAGCAGTTCTTC. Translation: CATRPGQGFDNEQFF.

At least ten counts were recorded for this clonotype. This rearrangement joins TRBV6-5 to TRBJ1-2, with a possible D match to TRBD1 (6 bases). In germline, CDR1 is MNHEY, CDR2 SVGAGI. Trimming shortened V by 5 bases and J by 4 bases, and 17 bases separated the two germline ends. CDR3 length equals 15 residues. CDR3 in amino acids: CASSPSHRASYGYTF. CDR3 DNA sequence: TGTGCCAGCAGTCCTTCACACAGGGCCTCCTATGGCTACACCTTC.

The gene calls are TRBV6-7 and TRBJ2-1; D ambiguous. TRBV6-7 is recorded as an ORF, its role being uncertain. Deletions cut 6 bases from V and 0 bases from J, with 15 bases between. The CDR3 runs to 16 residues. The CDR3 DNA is TGTGCCAGCAGCCCTGGAACCGGAACCTCCTACAATGAGCAGTTCTTC. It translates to CASSPGTGTSYNEQFF.

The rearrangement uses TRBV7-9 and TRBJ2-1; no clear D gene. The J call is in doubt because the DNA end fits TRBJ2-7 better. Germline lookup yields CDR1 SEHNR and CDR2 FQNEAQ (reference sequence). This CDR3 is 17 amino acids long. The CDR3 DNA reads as TGTGCCAGCAGCTTAGACGGTGAGTGGATCTCCTACAATGAGCAGTACTTC. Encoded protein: CASSLDGEWISYNEQYF.

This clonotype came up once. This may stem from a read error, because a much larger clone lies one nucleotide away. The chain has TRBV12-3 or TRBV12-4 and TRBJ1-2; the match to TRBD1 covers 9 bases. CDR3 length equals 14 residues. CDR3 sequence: CASGLVDRGYGYTF. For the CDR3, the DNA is TGTGCCAGCGGTTTAGTGGACAGGGGCTATGGCTACACCTTC.

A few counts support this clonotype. CDR3 DNA sequence: TGTGCCAGCAGCTTAGTGGGGGGCCCGCGCTACAATGAGCAGTTCTTC. Translated: CASSLVGGPRYNEQFF. This chain uses TRBV7-2 with TRBJ2-1; D could derive from TRBD1 or TRBD2 (6 bases each). Germline V gene sequence: CDR1 SGHTA, CDR2 FQGNSA. Trimming took off 1 base at V and 3 bases at J, with 13 bases between the two ends. This CDR3 region has 16 residues.

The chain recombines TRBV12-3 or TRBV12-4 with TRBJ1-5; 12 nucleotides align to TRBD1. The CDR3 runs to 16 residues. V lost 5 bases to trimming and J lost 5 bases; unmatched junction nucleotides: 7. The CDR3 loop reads CASSGVGDRGHQPQHF. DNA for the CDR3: TGTGCCAGCAGTGGGGTAGGGGACAGGGGGCATCAGCCCCAGCATTTT.

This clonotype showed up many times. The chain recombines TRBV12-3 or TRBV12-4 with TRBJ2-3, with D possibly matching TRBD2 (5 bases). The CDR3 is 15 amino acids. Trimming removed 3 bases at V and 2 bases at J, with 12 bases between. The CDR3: CASSFPSGTTDTQYF. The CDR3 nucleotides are TGTGCCAGCAGTTTCCCCAGCGGAACCACAGATACGCAGTATTTT.

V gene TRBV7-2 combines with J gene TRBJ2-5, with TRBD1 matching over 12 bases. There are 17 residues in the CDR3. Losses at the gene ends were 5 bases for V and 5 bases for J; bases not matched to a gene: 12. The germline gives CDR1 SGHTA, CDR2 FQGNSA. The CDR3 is CASSPNLGDRGQETQYF. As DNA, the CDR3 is TGTGCCAGCAGCCCAAATCTAGGGGACAGGGGGCAGGAGACCCAGTACTTC.